Detailed here is one T cell receptor beta chain. Its target antigen remains unknown. No clone much larger than this one lies a single base away; base qualities are absent. Relative to germline, V is missing 4 bases and J is missing 5 bases, with 10 bases of the junction outside any gene match. Counted from cysteine to phenylalanine, this CDR3 has 15 amino acids. Solely the CDR3 DNA is kept, with 45 bases framed from the first base. The germline V gene specifies SGDLS as CDR1 and YYNGEE as CDR2. Each collaborating institution followed its own protocols to collect whole blood in K2EDTA tubes. For TCRbeta analysis, collaborators shipped samples in one of three forms: frozen whole blood, isolated PBMCs, or DNA extracted from either of those sample types. TCRbeta CDR3 regions were amplified from genomic DNA using the immunoSEQ Assay, a bias-controlled multiplex PCR. Per the authors' processing: The number of nucleated cells in each sample was estimated by amplification of reference gene primers within the assay. Sequence reads were collapsed and filtered to measure the absolute abundance of every unique TCRbeta CDR3 rearrangement. For each sample, productive Simpson clonality was calculated as the square root of Simpson's diversity index over productive rearrangements. TCRdb limited this immuneACCESS table to in-frame rearrangements with V and J called. A share of clones is missing; checked studies link under half to unresolved V genes, and the rest is unexplained. V and J calls and clone size are those listed in that table; D and trimming were worked out from the DNA. A total of 95,000 to 150,000 clones appear in this sample, about 79% of them only once. About 2.3% of the sample is held by the ten biggest clonotypes.

This entry comes from a study of blood T cell repertoires in COVID-19 (dated by TCRdb to the early 2020s). General notes on the study: The collaborator samples originated in the United States, Italy and Spain and spanned the acute and convalescent phases of COVID-19. The prospective study material was composed of cDNA or gDNA derived from T cells, B-cell-depleted T cells, or PBMCs. Subjects who had been exposed to COVID-19, were actively infected with it, or had recovered from it provided the deeply sampled blood TCRbeta repertoires that made up the dataset. The repertoires were released in a freely available public database intended as a resource for research on the immune response to SARS-CoV-2. The samples were drawn from two sources: the first 160 participants of the ongoing ImmuneRACE study, and approximately 1,300 subjects contributed by 6 global collaborators. Nearly every sample came with metadata listing a de-identified subject ID, COVID-19 status, age in years and sex. Where HLA class I and class II types were available, the types were taken from metadata supplied by the sample provider, not from assay-based typing. General conclusions and limits of the study: How much clinical and demographic metadata was included differed by source and by participant, and the metadata was provided uncurated.

The TCR sequence derives from a man between 65 and 79 years old with acute or convalescent COVID-19. Sequencing was done on a sample of peripheral blood. The V and J segments used are TRBV9 and TRBJ1-2, and 8 junction bases match TRBD1. CDR3 protein: CASSSTGTGIYGYTF. The base sequence is TGTGCCAGCAGCTCTACGGGGACAGGAATTTATGGCTACACCTTC. Beyond the CDR3, the reference TRBV9 and TRBJ1-2 genes provide the residues; the full variable domain reads: DSGVTQTPKHLITATGQRVTLRCSPRSGDLSVYWYQQSLDQGLQFLIQYYNGEERAKGNILERFSAQQFPDLHSELNLSSLELGDSALYFCASSSTGTGIYGYTFGSGTRLTVV.